This T cell receptor (beta chain) was captured by sequencing in a study of blood T cells in healthy people across ages. Overall study context: About one barcoded beta molecule per two T cells was captured by template switching.

With a J-beta primer mix and a sample-barcoded 5' primer, a second PCR ran roughly 7 to 11 cycles. From the 5' RACE reads, TCRdb called clonotypes with MiXCR, one entry per CDR3 protein. The sample has roughly 800,000 distinct CDR3 sequences; 53% are singletons. CDR1 and CDR2 from the germline V gene are SNHLY and FYNNEI. V shed 6 bases, J shed 2 bases, and the junction held 8 bases outside the gene matches. The CDR3 spans 15 residues. The sequencing input was blood. This chain joins TRBV2 and TRBJ2-5; 8 nucleotides line up with TRBD1. This TCR was recovered from a man older than 75 in good health. CDR3 region: CASRDGQGTQETQYF. The CDR3 region has the DNA TGTGCCAGCAGGGATGGACAGGGAACACAAGAGACCCAGTACTTC. Filled out from reference TRBV2 and TRBJ2-5, the complete variable domain reads EPEVTQTPSHQVTQMGQEVILRCVPISNHLYFYWYRQILGQKVEFLVSFYNNEISEKSEIFDDQFSVERPDGSNFTLKIRSTKLEDSAMYFCASRDGQGTQETQYFGPGTRLLVL.